These T cell receptor beta chains were read from a single sample in a study of cytomegalovirus exposure and HLA in healthy donors. Generated by immunoSEQ multiplex PCR, the TCRdb table keeps only in-frame clones and is missing some. The sample records some 150,000 clones, 80% being singletons. The sequenced sample consisted of PBMCs. The receptors derive from a woman in her twenties or thirties in good health and CMV-seronegative. CDR3s include the opening cysteine and the closing phenylalanine or tryptophan. D genes are given only for firm matches. Only part of the rows carry a size: once, few, many, or a class if the clone is expanded.

TRBD1 | TRBJ1-1 | TRBV6-5 | - | TGTGCCAGCAGTTTTACAGGGGGCGATGGGACTGAAGCTTTCTTT | CASSFTGGDGTEAFF
- | TRBJ1-1 | TRBV7-9 | - | TGTGCCAGCAGCTCAAGGGGGGGTGACACTGAAGCTTTCTTT | CASSSRGGDTEAFF
TRBD2 | TRBJ2-2 | TRBV7-6 | - | TGTGCCAGCAGCCACACCGGGGTAGGACTAGGTTACACCGGGGAGCTGTTTTTT | CASSHTGVGLGYTGELFF
- | TRBJ2-7 | TRBV11-2 | - | TGTGCCAGCAGCTCAAACGACAGGTTATCTGGCGAGCAGTACTTC | CASSSNDRLSGEQYF
- | TRBJ1-6 | TRBV2 | - | TGTGCCAGCCACCCGGGGGTTTTTTCACCCCTCCACTTT | CASHPGVFSPLHF
- | TRBJ2-5 | TRBV7-6 | - | TGTGCCAGCAGCCCAAATCGGGAGACCCAGTACTTC | CASSPNRETQYF
TRBD1 | TRBJ2-7 | TRBV18 | few | TGTGCCAGCTCACCACCTAAGGGGACAGGGGGCTACGAGCAGTACTTC | CASSPPKGTGGYEQYF
- | TRBJ2-2 | TRBV6-7 | - | TGTGCCATCACTAACCCCAACACCGGGGAGCTGTTTTTT | CAITNPNTGELFF
TRBD2 | TRBJ2-1 | TRBV27 | - | TGTGCCAGCAGTTCGCGGACCGGGACTAGTGTTCCTAATGAGCAGTTCTTC | CASSSRTGTSVPNEQFF
TRBD2 | TRBJ2-1 | TRBV7-8 | once | TGTGCCAGCAGCCCCATAGCGGGAAACTACAATGAGCAGTTCTTC | CASSPIAGNYNEQFF
TRBD1 | TRBJ1-6 | TRBV5-5 | - | TGTGCCAGCAGCATTGTGCCAGACAGGGGCGGTTCACCCCTCCACTTT | CASSIVPDRGGSPLHF
TRBD1 | TRBJ2-3 | TRBV15 | - | TGTGCCACCAGCGGGGGACCGGGACAGGGGGCAACAGATACGCAGTATTTT | CATSGGPGQGATDTQYF
- | TRBJ1-2 | TRBV5-6 | - | TGTGCCAGCAGCTTGGCAGTCAGGGTGATTGGCTACACCTTC | CASSLAVRVIGYTF
- | TRBJ1-4 | TRBV7-9 | once | TGTGCCAGCAGGCTCTCGGGGGCTAATGAAAAACTGTTTTTT | CASRLSGANEKLFF
TRBD2 | TRBJ2-7 | TRBV9 | - | TGTGCCAGCAGCGTTGGGACTACGTTGGAGCAGTACTTC | CASSVGTTLEQYF
- | TRBJ2-2 | TRBV7-9 | - | TGTGCCAGCAGCTTTGGAAGCGCGAACACCGGGGAGCTGTTTTTT | CASSFGSANTGELFF
TRBD1 | TRBJ1-1 | TRBV6-5 | - | TGTGCCAGCAGTTACGTGGGGACAGGGAACACTGAAGCTTTCTTT | CASSYVGTGNTEAFF
- | TRBJ2-7 | TRBV5-8 | - | TGTGCCAGCAGCCCGCGGCTGAGCGAGCAGTACTTC | CASSPRLSEQYF